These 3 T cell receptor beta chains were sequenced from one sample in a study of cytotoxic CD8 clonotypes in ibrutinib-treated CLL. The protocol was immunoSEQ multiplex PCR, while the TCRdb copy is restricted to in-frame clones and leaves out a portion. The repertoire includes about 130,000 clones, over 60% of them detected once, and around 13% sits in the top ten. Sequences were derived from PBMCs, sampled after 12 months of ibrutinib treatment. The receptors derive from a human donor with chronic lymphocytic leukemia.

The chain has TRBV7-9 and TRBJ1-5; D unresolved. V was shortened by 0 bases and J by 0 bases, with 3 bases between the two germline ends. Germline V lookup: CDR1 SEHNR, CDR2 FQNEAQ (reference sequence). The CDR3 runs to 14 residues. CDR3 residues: CASSLALSNQPQHF. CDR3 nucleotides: TGTGCCAGCAGCTTAGCACTTAGCAATCAGCCCCAGCATTTT.

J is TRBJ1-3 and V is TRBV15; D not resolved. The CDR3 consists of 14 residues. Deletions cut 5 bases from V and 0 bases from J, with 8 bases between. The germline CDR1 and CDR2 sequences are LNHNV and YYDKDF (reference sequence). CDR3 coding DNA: TGTGCCACCAGCGGGGTAGGCTCTGGAAACACCATATATTTT. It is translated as CATSGVGSGNTIYF. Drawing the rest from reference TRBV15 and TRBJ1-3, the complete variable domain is DAMVIQNPRYQVTQFGKPVTLSCSQTLNHNVMYWYQQKSSQAPKLLFHYYDKDFNNEADTPDNFQSRRPNTSFCFLDIRSPGLGDTAMYLCATSGVGSGNTIYFGEGSWLTVV.

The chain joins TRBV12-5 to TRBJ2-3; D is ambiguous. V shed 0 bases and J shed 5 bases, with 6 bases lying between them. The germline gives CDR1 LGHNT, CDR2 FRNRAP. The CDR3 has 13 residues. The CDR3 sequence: CASGLVRQDTQYF. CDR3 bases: TGTGCTAGTGGTTTGGTACGTCAAGATACGCAGTATTTT.